One T cell receptor beta chain is described in this entry. This sample was included in a study of blood T cell repertoires in COVID-19. Looking at the study overall: Acute and convalescent COVID-19 samples came from the United States, Italy and Spain. PBMCs, B-cell-depleted T cells, or T cells were the source of the cDNA or gDNA that made up the material.

In the original workflow: Amplification from reference gene primers served as the basis for estimated nucleated cell counts. Profiled with immunoSEQ multiplex PCR; TCRdb holds only in-frame clones, not every one. Clone size and V and J calls were adopted from that table, with D and trimming inferred from the DNA. The data contain under 450,000 clones, approximately 86% of them seen just once; the ten biggest clones take up roughly 7.1%. V lost 0 bases, J lost 2 bases, and 11 bases lay in between. CDR1 is MRHNA and CDR2 is SNTAGT in the germline V gene. The CDR3 is made up of 17 amino acids. The specimen was peripheral blood. This TCR was recovered from a woman aged 60 to 75 with COVID-19, enrolled during active disease. V is TRBV6-4 and J is TRBJ2-6; possible D gene TRBD2, 5 bases. Written as DNA, the CDR3 is TGTGCCAGCAGTGACTCCCAACGGGGTACTGGGGCCAACGTCCTGACTTTC. Translation gives CASSDSQRGTGANVLTF.